Listed below are T cell receptor beta chains from one sample, sequenced in a study of blood T cell repertoires in COVID-19. TCRdb's table, derived via immunoSEQ multiplex PCR, lists solely in-frame clones and lacks some. The sample has more than 30,000 clones, less than 85% seen once; the top ten hold around an eighth. The sequencing sample was made of peripheral blood. The receptors shown here come from a woman in her seventies with acute or convalescent COVID-19. The CDR3 runs from the conserved cysteine through the conserved F or W. The order of the fields is V gene, clone size, J gene, D gene, CDR3 protein, CDR3 DNA. A D gene is named only where the DNA matches it firmly. The listing skips clone size in some rows; elsewhere it reads once, few, many or a size class.

V: TRBV14; size: NA; J: TRBJ2-1; D: TRBD1; CDR3: CASSKIFGTGDDEQFF; DNA: TGTGCCAGCAGCAAAATCTTCGGGACAGGGGACGATGAGCAGTTCTTC
V: TRBV3-1/TRBV3-2; size: NA; J: TRBJ2-2; D: TRBD2; CDR3: CASSQGTAGTIRELFF; DNA: TGTGCCAGCAGCCAAGGTACAGCGGGAACCATCCGGGAGCTGTTTTTT
V: TRBV11-2; size: NA; J: TRBJ2-7; D: TRBD1; CDR3: CASSLNRPGTGGDEQYF; DNA: TGTGCCAGCAGCTTAAATAGGCCCGGGACAGGGGGCGACGAGCAGTACTTC
V: TRBV11-2; size: NA; J: TRBJ2-2; D: NA; CDR3: CASSFRSGELFF; DNA: TGTGCCAGCAGCTTTCGGTCCGGGGAGCTGTTTTTT
V: TRBV5-1; size: few; J: TRBJ2-2; D: NA; CDR3: CASTVGGSNTGELFF; DNA: TGCGCCAGCACCGTTGGGGGGTCGAACACCGGGGAGCTGTTTTTT
V: TRBV7-9; size: NA; J: TRBJ1-1; D: NA; CDR3: CASSLAGPRAEAFF; DNA: TGTGCCAGCAGCTTAGCGGGGCCCCGGGCTGAAGCTTTCTTT
V: TRBV30; size: NA; J: TRBJ2-3; D: TRBD1; CDR3: CAWSGQGDCTDTQYF; DNA: TGTGCCTGGAGTGGTCAGGGGGATTGCACAGATACGCAGTATTTT
V: TRBV11-2; size: NA; J: TRBJ1-1; D: NA; CDR3: CASSSTGLRVTEAFF; DNA: TGTGCCAGCAGCTCGACAGGTCTTAGGGTCACTGAAGCTTTCTTT
V: TRBV3-1/TRBV3-2; size: NA; J: TRBJ2-3; D: TRBD2; CDR3: CASSQEWGGSTDTQYF; DNA: TGTGCCAGCAGCCAAGAATGGGGGGGGAGCACAGATACGCAGTATTTT
V: TRBV5-1; size: NA; J: TRBJ1-2; D: TRBD1; CDR3: CASSSGTGANYGYTF; DNA: TGCGCCAGCAGCTCCGGGACAGGGGCTAACTATGGCTACACCTTC
V: TRBV7-9; size: few; J: TRBJ1-1; D: NA; CDR3: CASSSRYTEAFF; DNA: TGTGCCAGCAGCTCGAGGTACACTGAAGCTTTCTTT
V: TRBV5-4; size: NA; J: TRBJ2-5; D: TRBD2; CDR3: CASSLGTSGGETQYF; DNA: TGTGCCAGCAGCTTGGGCACTAGCGGGGGAGAGACCCAGTACTTC
V: TRBV27; size: NA; J: TRBJ2-3; D: TRBD2; CDR3: CASSFAAGAPDTQYF; DNA: TGTGCCAGCAGTTTCGCAGCGGGAGCCCCAGATACGCAGTATTTT
V: TRBV23-1; size: NA; J: TRBJ2-6; D: NA; CDR3: CASSQSLPKTGSISGANVLTF; DNA: TGCGCCAGCAGTCAATCCCTGCCCAAGACAGGATCGATATCTGGGGCCAACGTCCTGACTTTC
V: TRBV27; size: NA; J: TRBJ1-6; D: TRBD1; CDR3: CASSPQGARNSPLHF; DNA: TGTGCCAGCAGTCCTCAGGGGGCCCGGAATTCACCCCTCCACTTT
V: TRBV28; size: NA; J: TRBJ1-2; D: TRBD1; CDR3: CASSLRGTGGAIGYTF; DNA: TGTGCCAGCAGTTTACGGGGGACAGGGGGCGCGATCGGCTACACCTTC
V: TRBV18; size: NA; J: TRBJ1-1; D: TRBD1; CDR3: CASSPPGQGGTEAFF; DNA: TGTGCCAGCTCACCTCCCGGACAGGGAGGTACTGAAGCTTTCTTT
V: TRBV11-3; size: NA; J: TRBJ2-1; D: TRBD2; CDR3: CASSGISGRSSYNEQFF; DNA: TGTGCCAGCAGCGGAATTAGCGGGCGAAGCTCCTACAATGAGCAGTTCTTC
V: TRBV5-6; size: NA; J: TRBJ1-5; D: NA; CDR3: CASSLGGGWSNQPQHF; DNA: TGTGCCAGCAGCTTGGGGGGAGGCTGGAGCAATCAGCCCCAGCATTTT
V: TRBV7-2; size: NA; J: TRBJ1-1; D: TRBD1; CDR3: CASSPGQWNTEAFF; DNA: TGTGCCAGCAGCCCGGGACAGTGGAACACTGAAGCTTTCTTT
V: TRBV5-1; size: few; J: TRBJ1-1; D: TRBD1; CDR3: CASSLRPGQLNTEAFF; DNA: TGCGCCAGCAGCTTACGCCCGGGACAGCTGAACACTGAAGCTTTCTTT
V: TRBV5-5; size: NA; J: TRBJ2-3; D: TRBD2; CDR3: CASSLFTSGGTDTQYF; DNA: TGTGCCAGCAGCTTGTTTACTAGCGGGGGAACAGATACGCAGTATTTT
V: TRBV6-5; size: NA; J: TRBJ1-1; D: NA; CDR3: CASTHLGGGTEAFF; DNA: TGTGCCAGCACCCACCTCGGGGGGGGTACTGAAGCTTTCTTT
V: TRBV28; size: NA; J: TRBJ1-5; D: TRBD1; CDR3: CASSLVSGRGESNQPQHF; DNA: TGTGCCAGCAGTTTAGTAAGTGGCAGGGGGGAAAGCAATCAGCCCCAGCATTTT
V: TRBV7-2; size: NA; J: TRBJ2-7; D: TRBD1; CDR3: CASSLGQGSQQYF; DNA: TGTGCCAGCAGCCTGGGACAGGGAAGTCAGCAGTACTTC
V: TRBV6-5; size: NA; J: TRBJ2-5; D: NA; CDR3: CASRGTGQETQYF; DNA: TGTGCCAGCAGGGGAACGGGGCAAGAGACCCAGTACTTC
V: TRBV10-3; size: NA; J: TRBJ2-7; D: TRBD1; CDR3: CATLPGQGFYEQYF; DNA: TGTGCCACTTTACCAGGACAGGGTTTCTACGAGCAGTACTTC
V: TRBV20-1; size: NA; J: TRBJ2-7; D: TRBD2; CDR3: CSASRREVTSYEQYF; DNA: TGCAGTGCTAGTAGGCGGGAGGTTACCTCCTACGAGCAGTACTTC
V: TRBV7-2; size: NA; J: TRBJ2-1; D: TRBD2; CDR3: CASSQSLAGNWEQFF; DNA: TGTGCCAGCAGCCAGAGCCTAGCGGGAAACTGGGAGCAGTTCTTC
V: TRBV27; size: NA; J: TRBJ2-1; D: TRBD2; CDR3: CASSPGLAGGGNEQFF; DNA: TGTGCCAGCAGTCCGGGACTAGCGGGAGGAGGGAATGAGCAGTTCTTC
V: TRBV12-5; size: NA; J: TRBJ2-2; D: NA; CDR3: CASGITTGNTGELFF; DNA: TGTGCTAGTGGTATAACAACAGGGAACACCGGGGAGCTGTTTTTT
V: TRBV28; size: NA; J: TRBJ1-5; D: TRBD1; CDR3: CASSTGAQPQHF; DNA: TGTGCCAGCAGCACAGGGGCTCAGCCCCAGCATTTT
V: TRBV6-2/TRBV6-3; size: NA; J: TRBJ1-5; D: NA; CDR3: CASSLFGTASGRPQHF; DNA: TGTGCCAGCAGTTTGTTCGGAACTGCCTCGGGGAGGCCCCAGCATTTT
V: TRBV5-1; size: NA; J: TRBJ2-1; D: TRBD2; CDR3: CASRSGRSQFF; DNA: TGCGCCAGCAGATCCGGGAGGTCGCAGTTCTTC
V: TRBV5-1; size: NA; J: TRBJ1-3; D: NA; CDR3: CASSLTQSSGNTIYF; DNA: TGCGCCAGCAGCTTGACACAGAGCTCTGGAAACACCATATATTTT
V: TRBV28; size: once; J: TRBJ2-5; D: TRBD2; CDR3: CASRTGLAGSLAQYF; DNA: TGTGCCAGCAGAACGGGACTAGCGGGGAGCCTTGCCCAGTACTTC
V: TRBV2; size: NA; J: TRBJ2-1; D: TRBD2; CDR3: CASSGGLAGREDEQFF; DNA: TGTGCCAGCAGTGGGGGACTAGCGGGAAGGGAGGATGAGCAGTTCTTC
V: TRBV6-2/TRBV6-3; size: NA; J: TRBJ2-2; D: TRBD2; CDR3: CARSKRGGDTGELFF; DNA: TGTGCCCGCAGCAAGCGGGGGGGGGACACCGGGGAGCTGTTTTTT
V: TRBV28; size: once; J: TRBJ2-1; D: TRBD2; CDR3: CASLPGLAFNEQFF; DNA: TGTGCCAGCTTGCCGGGACTAGCATTTAATGAGCAGTTCTTC
V: TRBV5-6; size: few; J: TRBJ2-7; D: NA; CDR3: CASSSYTGTQYF; DNA: TGTGCCAGCAGCTCTTACACAGGGACGCAGTACTTC
V: TRBV2; size: NA; J: TRBJ1-4; D: NA; CDR3: CASSEERGGGEKLFF; DNA: TGTGCCAGCAGTGAAGAGAGGGGGGGCGGTGAAAAACTGTTTTTT
V: TRBV19; size: NA; J: TRBJ2-7; D: TRBD2; CDR3: CASSLAGGRYEQYF; DNA: TGTGCCAGTAGCCTAGCGGGAGGACGCTACGAGCAGTACTTC
V: TRBV4-1; size: NA; J: TRBJ2-1; D: NA; CDR3: CASSQEVGGPYNEQFF; DNA: TGCGCCAGCAGCCAAGAGGTAGGGGGACCCTACAATGAGCAGTTCTTC
V: TRBV5-1; size: NA; J: TRBJ2-5; D: TRBD2; CDR3: CASSDGTSGETQYF; DNA: TGCGCCAGCAGCGATGGGACTAGCGGAGAGACCCAGTACTTC
V: TRBV7-6; size: NA; J: TRBJ2-7; D: NA; CDR3: CASSLGQGTYEQYF; DNA: TGTGCCAGCAGCTTAGGGCAGGGGACCTACGAGCAGTACTTC
V: TRBV20-1; size: few; J: TRBJ2-2; D: NA; CDR3: CSASPQGGNTGELFF; DNA: TGCAGTGCTAGTCCCCAGGGAGGGAACACCGGGGAGCTGTTTTTT
V: TRBV5-1; size: once; J: TRBJ2-1; D: TRBD1; CDR3: CASRDRGLGNEQFF; DNA: TGCGCCAGCAGGGACAGGGGGCTTGGCAATGAGCAGTTCTTC
V: TRBV5-1; size: NA; J: TRBJ2-3; D: TRBD2; CDR3: CASSLGHSGPSTDTQYF; DNA: TGCGCCAGCAGCCTAGGTCATAGCGGGCCCAGCACAGATACGCAGTATTTT
V: TRBV28; size: NA; J: TRBJ1-5; D: TRBD1; CDR3: CASKTGDRGQPQHF; DNA: TGTGCCAGCAAGACAGGGGATCGTGGTCAGCCCCAGCATTTT
V: TRBV28; size: medium-sized; J: TRBJ1-1; D: NA; CDR3: CASSLSGSTEAFF; DNA: TGTGCCAGCAGTTTATCCGGGAGCACTGAAGCTTTCTTT
V: TRBV7-2; size: NA; J: TRBJ2-1; D: TRBD2; CDR3: CASSSNSGGRDEQFF; DNA: TGTGCCAGCAGCTCAAATAGCGGGGGGAGGGATGAGCAGTTCTTC
V: TRBV4-1; size: NA; J: TRBJ2-3; D: NA; CDR3: CASSQDLGAGTDTQYF; DNA: TGCGCCAGCAGCCAAGACCTGGGGGCCGGCACAGATACGCAGTATTTT
V: TRBV5-1; size: NA; J: TRBJ2-1; D: NA; CDR3: CASSHPRVSSYNEQFF; DNA: TGCGCCAGCAGCCACCCCCGGGTGAGCTCCTACAATGAGCAGTTCTTC
V: TRBV10-3; size: NA; J: TRBJ1-2; D: TRBD1; CDR3: CAISERGPNYGYTF; DNA: TGTGCCATCAGTGAAAGGGGGCCAAACTATGGCTACACCTTC
V: TRBV21-1; size: once; J: TRBJ2-5; D: NA; CDR3: CARERASGKRETQYF; DNA: TGTGCTCGTGAAAGGGCTAGCGGGAAGAGGGAGACCCAGTACTTC
V: TRBV5-1; size: once; J: TRBJ1-2; D: TRBD1; CDR3: CASSLGTRGTVYGYTF; DNA: TGCGCCAGCAGCTTAGGGACACGAGGGACAGTATATGGCTACACCTTC
V: TRBV11-2; size: NA; J: TRBJ2-7; D: TRBD1; CDR3: CASSPDRSEQYF; DNA: TGTGCCAGCAGCCCGGACAGGTCCGAGCAGTACTTC
V: TRBV12-5; size: NA; J: TRBJ1-1; D: NA; CDR3: CASGLVLQGLNTEAFF; DNA: TGTGCTAGTGGTTTGGTATTGCAGGGGCTGAACACTGAAGCTTTCTTT
V: TRBV9; size: NA; J: TRBJ2-1; D: TRBD1; CDR3: CASSVDWTGEQFF; DNA: TGTGCCAGCAGCGTAGACTGGACAGGCGAGCAGTTCTTC
V: TRBV6-5; size: NA; J: TRBJ1-1; D: TRBD1; CDR3: CASIRGLSSTEAFF; DNA: TGTGCCAGCATTAGGGGGCTTAGCAGCACTGAAGCTTTCTTT